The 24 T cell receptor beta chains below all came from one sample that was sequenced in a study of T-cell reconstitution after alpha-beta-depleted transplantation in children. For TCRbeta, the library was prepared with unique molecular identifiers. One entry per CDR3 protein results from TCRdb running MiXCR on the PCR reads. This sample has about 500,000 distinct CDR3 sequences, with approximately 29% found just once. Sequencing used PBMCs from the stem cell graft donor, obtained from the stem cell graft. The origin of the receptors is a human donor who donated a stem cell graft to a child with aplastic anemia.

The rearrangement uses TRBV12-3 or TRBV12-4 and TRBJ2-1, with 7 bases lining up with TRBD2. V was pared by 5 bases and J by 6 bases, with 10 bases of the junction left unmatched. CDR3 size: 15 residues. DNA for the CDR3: TGTGCCAGCAGTGCGCGGACTAGTGGGGGCAATGAGCAGTTCTTC. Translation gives CASSARTSGGNEQFF.

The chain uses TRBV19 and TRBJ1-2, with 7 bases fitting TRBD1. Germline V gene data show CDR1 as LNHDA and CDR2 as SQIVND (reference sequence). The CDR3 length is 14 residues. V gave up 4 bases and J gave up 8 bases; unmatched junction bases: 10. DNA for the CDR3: TGTGCCAGTAGTACCTCGACAGGGTTGTTCGGCTACACCTTC. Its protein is CASSTSTGLFGYTF. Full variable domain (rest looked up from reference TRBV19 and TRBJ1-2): DGGITQSPKYLFRKEGQNVTLSCEQNLNHDAMYWYRQDPGQGLRLIYYSQIVNDFQKGDIAEGYSVSREKKESFPLTVTSAQKNPTAFYLCASSTSTGLFGYTFGSGTRLTVV.

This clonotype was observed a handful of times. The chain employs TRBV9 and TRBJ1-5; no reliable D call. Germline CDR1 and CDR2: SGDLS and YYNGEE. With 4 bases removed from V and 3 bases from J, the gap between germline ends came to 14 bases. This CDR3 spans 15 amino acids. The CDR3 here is CASSLRADFNQPQHF. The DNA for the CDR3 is TGTGCCAGCAGCCTCCGAGCGGACTTCAATCAGCCCCAGCATTTT.

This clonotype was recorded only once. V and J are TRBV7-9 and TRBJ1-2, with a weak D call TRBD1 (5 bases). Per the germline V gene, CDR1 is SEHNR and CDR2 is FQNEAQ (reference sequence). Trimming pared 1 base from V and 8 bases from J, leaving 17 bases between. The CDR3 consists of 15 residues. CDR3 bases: TGTGCCAGCAGCTTAGTGGGGGGATCGCGCGAAGGCTACACCTTC. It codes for CASSLVGGSREGYTF.

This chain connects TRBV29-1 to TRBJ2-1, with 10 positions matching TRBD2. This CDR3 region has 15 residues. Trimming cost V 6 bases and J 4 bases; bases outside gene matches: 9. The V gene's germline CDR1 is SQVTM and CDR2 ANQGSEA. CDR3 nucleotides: TGCAGCGTCGATAGGGGGACTAGCGCGTACAATGAGCAGTTCTTC. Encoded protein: CSVDRGTSAYNEQFF.

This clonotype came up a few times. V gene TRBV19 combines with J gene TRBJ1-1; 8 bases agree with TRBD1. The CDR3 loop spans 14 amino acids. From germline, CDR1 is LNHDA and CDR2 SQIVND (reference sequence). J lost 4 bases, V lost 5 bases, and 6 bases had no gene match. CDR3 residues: CASSLRGLGTEAFF. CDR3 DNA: TGTGCCAGTAGTCTCAGGGGGCTTGGCACTGAAGCTTTCTTT.

The CDR3 region has the DNA TGTGCCAGCAGCTTGGGACCCCTCAATGAGCAGTTCTTC. Translation: CASSLGPLNEQFF. This chain uses TRBV7-3 with TRBJ2-1; D may match TRBD1 or TRBD2 (5 bases each). The CDR3 is made up of 13 amino acids. With 3 bases removed from V and 6 bases from J, the gap between germline ends came to 9 bases. Germline-derived CDR1 and CDR2 are SGHTA and FQGTGA.

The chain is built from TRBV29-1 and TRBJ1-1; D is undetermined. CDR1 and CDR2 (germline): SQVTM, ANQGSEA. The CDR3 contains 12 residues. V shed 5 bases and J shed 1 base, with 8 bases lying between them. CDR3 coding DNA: TGCAGCGTTCATCCAGGGAACACTGAAGCTTTCTTT. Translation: CSVHPGNTEAFF.

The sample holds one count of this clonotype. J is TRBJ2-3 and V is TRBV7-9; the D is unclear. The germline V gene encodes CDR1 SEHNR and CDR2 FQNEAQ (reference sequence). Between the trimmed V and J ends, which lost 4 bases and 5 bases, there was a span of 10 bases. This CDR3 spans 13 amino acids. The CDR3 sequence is CASSSDPLDTQYF. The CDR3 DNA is TGTGCCAGCAGCTCTGATCCCCTAGATACGCAGTATTTT.

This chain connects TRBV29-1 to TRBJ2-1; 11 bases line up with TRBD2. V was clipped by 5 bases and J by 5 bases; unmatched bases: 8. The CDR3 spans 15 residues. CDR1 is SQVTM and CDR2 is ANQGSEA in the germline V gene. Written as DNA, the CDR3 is TGCAGCGTTTCTATGAGACTAGCGGGAAACAATGAGCAGTTCTTC. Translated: CSVSMRLAGNNEQFF.

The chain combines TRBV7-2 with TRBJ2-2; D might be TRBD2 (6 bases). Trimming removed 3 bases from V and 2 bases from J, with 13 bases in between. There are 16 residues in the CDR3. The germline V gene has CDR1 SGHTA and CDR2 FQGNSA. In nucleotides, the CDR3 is TGTGCCAGCAGCTTGGGGGGAGACGCAAACACCGGGGAGCTGTTTTTT. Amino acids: CASSLGGDANTGELFF.

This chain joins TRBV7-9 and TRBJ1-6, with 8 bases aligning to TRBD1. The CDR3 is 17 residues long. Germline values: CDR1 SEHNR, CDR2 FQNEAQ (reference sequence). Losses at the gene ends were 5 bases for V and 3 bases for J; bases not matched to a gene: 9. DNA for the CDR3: TGTGCCAGCAGCCCATCAGCGGGACAGGTCTATAATTCACCCCTCCACTTT. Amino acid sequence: CASSPSAGQVYNSPLHF.

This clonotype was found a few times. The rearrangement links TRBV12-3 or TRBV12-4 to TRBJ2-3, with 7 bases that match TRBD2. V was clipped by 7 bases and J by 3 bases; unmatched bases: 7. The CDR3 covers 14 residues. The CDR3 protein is CASTRLAETDTQYF. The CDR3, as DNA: TGTGCCAGCACCCGACTAGCCGAGACAGATACGCAGTATTTT.

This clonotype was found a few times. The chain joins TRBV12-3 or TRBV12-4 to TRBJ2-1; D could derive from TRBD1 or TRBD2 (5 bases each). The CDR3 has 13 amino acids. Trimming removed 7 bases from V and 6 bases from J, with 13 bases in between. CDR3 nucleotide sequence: TGTGCCAGCACCCCTTGGGGGAGCAATGAGCAGTTCTTC. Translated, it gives CASTPWGSNEQFF.

This CDR3 reads CASRAPGQRGYTF. The CDR3 DNA sequence: TGTGCCAGCAGGGCCCCGGGACAGCGAGGCTACACCTTC. The chain links TRBV9 to TRBJ1-2; 7 bases agree with TRBD1. The V gene's germline CDR1 is SGDLS and CDR2 YYNGEE. J lost 8 bases, V lost 5 bases, and 9 bases had no gene match. The CDR3 is 13 amino acids. Full variable domain (missing parts from reference TRBV9 and TRBJ1-2): DSGVTQTPKHLITATGQRVTLRCSPRSGDLSVYWYQQSLDQGLQFLIQYYNGEERAKGNILERFSAQQFPDLHSELNLSSLELGDSALYFCASRAPGQRGYTFGSGTRLTVV.

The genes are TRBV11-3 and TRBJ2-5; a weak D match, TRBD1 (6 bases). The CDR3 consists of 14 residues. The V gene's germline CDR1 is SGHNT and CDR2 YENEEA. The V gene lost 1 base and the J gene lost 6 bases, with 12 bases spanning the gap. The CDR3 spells CASSLVSGTQTQYF. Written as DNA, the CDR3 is TGTGCCAGCAGCTTAGTCTCTGGGACACAGACCCAGTACTTC.

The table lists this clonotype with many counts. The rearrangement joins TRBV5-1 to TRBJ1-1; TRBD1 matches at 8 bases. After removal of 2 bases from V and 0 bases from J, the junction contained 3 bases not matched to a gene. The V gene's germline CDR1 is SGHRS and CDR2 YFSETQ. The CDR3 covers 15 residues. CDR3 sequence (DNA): TGCGCCAGCAGCTTTACGACAGGGGTGAACACTGAAGCTTTCTTT. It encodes CASSFTTGVNTEAFF.

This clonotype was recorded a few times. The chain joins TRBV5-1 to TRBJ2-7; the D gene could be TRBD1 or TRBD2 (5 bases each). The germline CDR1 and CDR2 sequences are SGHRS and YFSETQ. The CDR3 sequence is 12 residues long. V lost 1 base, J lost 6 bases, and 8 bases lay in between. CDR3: CASSLSGTEQYF. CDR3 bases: TGCGCCAGCAGCTTGTCCGGGACCGAGCAGTACTTC. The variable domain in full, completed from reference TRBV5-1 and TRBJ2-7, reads KAGVTQTPRYLIKTRGQQVTLSCSPISGHRSVSWYQQTPGQGLQFLFEYFSETQRNKGNFPGRFSGRQFSNSRSEMNVSTLELGDSALYLCASSLSGTEQYFGPGTRLTVT.

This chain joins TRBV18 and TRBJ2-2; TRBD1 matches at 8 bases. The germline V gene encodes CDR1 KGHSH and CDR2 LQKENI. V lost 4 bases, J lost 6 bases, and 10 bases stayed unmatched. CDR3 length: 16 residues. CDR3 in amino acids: CASSRQGSRQAGELFF. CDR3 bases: TGTGCCAGCTCACGACAGGGGTCACGTCAGGCCGGGGAGCTGTTTTTT. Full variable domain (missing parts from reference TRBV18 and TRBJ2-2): NAGVMQNPRHLVRRRGQEARLRCSPMKGHSHVYWYRQLPEEGLKFMVYLQKENIIDESGMPKERFSAEFPKEGPSILRIQQVVRGDSAAYFCASSRQGSRQAGELFFGEGSRLTVL.

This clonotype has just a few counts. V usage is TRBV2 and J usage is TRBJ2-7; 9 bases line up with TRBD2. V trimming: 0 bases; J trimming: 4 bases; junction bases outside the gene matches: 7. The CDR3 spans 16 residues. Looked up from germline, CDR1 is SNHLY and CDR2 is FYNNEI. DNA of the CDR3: TGTGCCAGCAGTGAAGCGCGGGGTAGCGGGAGTTACGAGCAGTACTTC. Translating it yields CASSEARGSGSYEQYF.

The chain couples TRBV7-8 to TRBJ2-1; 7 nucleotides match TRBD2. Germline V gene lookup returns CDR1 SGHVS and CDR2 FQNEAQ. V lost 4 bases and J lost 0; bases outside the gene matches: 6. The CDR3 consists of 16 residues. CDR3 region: CASSSRRGNSYNEQFF. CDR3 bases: TGTGCCAGCAGCTCTCGGCGGGGGAACTCCTACAATGAGCAGTTCTTC.

The CDR3 DNA is TGTGCCAGCAGTTTATCGAGAAAGTCTTACAATGAGCAGTTCTTC. Protein: CASSLSRKSYNEQFF. The chain joins TRBV12-3 or TRBV12-4 to TRBJ2-1; no clear D gene. The V end was cut by 2 bases, the J end by 4 bases, with 12 bases between. The CDR3 totals 15 residues.

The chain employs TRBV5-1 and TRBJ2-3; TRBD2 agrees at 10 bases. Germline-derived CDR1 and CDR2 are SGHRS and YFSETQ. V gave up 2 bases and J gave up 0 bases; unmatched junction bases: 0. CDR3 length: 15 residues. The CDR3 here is CASSLLAGSTDTQYF. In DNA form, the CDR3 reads TGCGCCAGCAGCTTACTAGCGGGAAGCACAGATACGCAGTATTTT. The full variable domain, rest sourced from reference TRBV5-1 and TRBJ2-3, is KAGVTQTPRYLIKTRGQQVTLSCSPISGHRSVSWYQQTPGQGLQFLFEYFSETQRNKGNFPGRFSGRQFSNSRSEMNVSTLELGDSALYLCASSLLAGSTDTQYFGPGTRLTVL.

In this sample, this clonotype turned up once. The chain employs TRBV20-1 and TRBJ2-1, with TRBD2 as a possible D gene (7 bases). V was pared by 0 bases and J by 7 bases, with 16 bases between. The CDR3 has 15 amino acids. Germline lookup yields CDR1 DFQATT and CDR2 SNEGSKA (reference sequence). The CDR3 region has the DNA TGCAGTGCTAGAGATCAGGGGAGGGTTTGGAATGAGCAGTTCTTC. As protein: CSARDQGRVWNEQFF.